A single TCR beta chain is shown here with its context. The assay was immunoSEQ multiplex PCR, and TCRdb's table has in-frame clones only and misses some. Of 65,000 to 90,000 clones in the sample, about 88% were seen once. The sample originates from a study of blood T cell repertoires in COVID-19. Germline V gene lookup returns CDR1 MDHEN and CDR2 SYDVKM. The CDR3 contains 15 residues. Trimming cost V 7 bases and J 6 bases; bases outside gene matches: 13. The J gene is TRBJ2-7, the V gene TRBV28, with TRBD1 identical over 9 bases. The receptor's source is a human donor in a cohort sampled during active COVID-19. The sample was peripheral blood. This CDR3 is CASNPTGGGLSEQYF. The CDR3 DNA reads as TGTGCCAGCAACCCGACAGGGGGGGGCCTATCCGAGCAGTACTTC.